The 28 T cell receptor beta chains below come from one sample, sequenced in a study of radiation and T cells in renal cell carcinoma. Time point meaning: blood 2 weeks post-SBRT. The treatment is: 15 Gy SBRT to primary tumor, nephrectomy 4 weeks later. The repertoire was sequenced with immunoSEQ multiplex PCR; TCRdb's copy has only in-frame clones and lacks some. The table has 100,000 to 150,000 clones, roughly 91% seen once; the top ten hold 4.5% to 7.5%. The input for sequencing was blood, taken from a patient whose treatment included radiotherapy and nephrectomy. The receptor set was obtained from a woman between 70 and 85 years old with renal cell carcinoma.

This sequence joins TRBV2 and TRBJ1-3; TRBD1 matches 7 bases. CDR1 is SNHLY, CDR2 FYNNEI, per germline. The CDR3 length is 13 residues. Trimming at V came to 7 bases and at J to 9 bases, leaving 9 bases not matched to a gene. The CDR3 loop reads CASTRTGVGTIYF. The CDR3 bases are TGTGCCAGCACTAGGACAGGTGTGGGCACCATATATTTT. The full variable domain, completed using reference TRBV2 and TRBJ1-3, is EPEVTQTPSHQVTQMGQEVILRCVPISNHLYFYWYRQILGQKVEFLVSFYNNEISEKSEIFDDQFSVERPDGSNFTLKIRSTKLEDSAMYFCASTRTGVGTIYFGEGSWLTVV.

The chain has TRBV5-1 and TRBJ2-1; 8 bases match TRBD1. The V gene's germline CDR1 is SGHRS and CDR2 YFSETQ. Germline trimming cut 0 bases from V and 10 bases from J; bases unmatched to any gene: 9. CDR3 size: 15 residues. The CDR3 nucleotides are TGCGCCAGCAGCTTGGGGACAGGGTTACCGGGCGAGCAGTTCTTC. Amino acids: CASSLGTGLPGEQFF.

This clone was recorded only once. The gene calls are TRBV5-4 and TRBJ1-2; D is uncertain. The CDR3 consists of 13 residues. Looked up from germline, CDR1 is SGHNT and CDR2 is YYREEE (reference sequence). Trimming left V 5 bases short and J 4 bases short, with 12 bases between. The CDR3 sequence is CASSLSQIYGYTF. In nucleotides, the CDR3 is TGTGCCAGCAGTCTGTCACAGATCTATGGCTACACCTTC.

The rearrangement uses TRBV25-1 and TRBJ1-2; D is perhaps TRBD1 (6 bases). The CDR3 covers 15 residues. Deletions cut 4 bases from V and 8 bases from J, with 20 bases between. Germline CDR1 MGHDK, CDR2 SYGVNS. CDR3 sequence reads: CASSAPGGGQPGYTF. The CDR3 nucleotides read TGTGCCAGCAGTGCCCCCGGGGGGGGGCAGCCGGGCTACACCTTC.

This clone has just one count. The rearrangement uses TRBV7-2 and TRBJ2-4; 9 bases are a match to TRBD2. The CDR3 spans 18 residues. Per germline, CDR1 SGHTA and CDR2 FQGNSA. V was clipped by 2 bases and J by 0 bases; unmatched bases: 8. The CDR3 bases are TGTGCCAGCAGCTTAAGTCTGCGGGGGGGACTAGCCAAAAACATTCAGTACTTC. Residues: CASSLSLRGGLAKNIQYF.

The rearrangement links TRBV19 to TRBJ1-5; no clear D. The CDR3 covers 13 residues. V was trimmed by 3 bases and J by 5 bases, leaving 8 bases between them. Germline CDR1 is LNHDA and CDR2 is SQIVND (reference sequence). CDR3 loop: CASSMELDQPQHF. The DNA for the CDR3 is TGTGCCAGTAGTATGGAGTTGGATCAGCCCCAGCATTTT.

This chain uses TRBV7-2 with TRBJ1-6, with 7 positions matching TRBD1. The CDR3 loop spans 14 amino acids. The germline CDR1 and CDR2 sequences are SGHTA and FQGNSA. Unmatched junction bases numbered 12, after V lost 6 bases and J lost 13 bases. CDR3 region: CASSSRQGPTPLHF. DNA for the CDR3: TGTGCCAGCAGTTCCAGACAGGGCCCGACGCCCCTCCACTTT.

This clone has a single count. This chain's CDR3 is CASSQEILGAHNSGNTIYF. CDR3 coding DNA: TGCGCCAGCAGCCAGGAAATCCTTGGGGCTCATAACTCTGGAAACACCATATATTTT. The V call is TRBV4-1, the J call TRBJ1-3; perhaps TRBD1 as D (5 bases). Germline-derived CDR1 and CDR2 are MGHRA and YSYEKL. This CDR3 is 19 amino acids long. V was trimmed by 3 bases and J by 0 bases, leaving 21 bases between them.

This chain connects TRBV2 to TRBJ2-3; 8 nucleotides match TRBD1. Germline V gene lookup returns CDR1 SNHLY and CDR2 FYNNEI. The CDR3 has 14 residues. J lost 0 bases, V lost 7 bases, and 3 bases had no gene match. The CDR3 DNA reads TGTGCCAGCAAGGACAGGGCTAGCACAGATACGCAGTATTTT. It is translated as CASKDRASTDTQYF.

The DNA of the CDR3 is TGTGCCAGTAGTATAATTCGACAGGATGGGTACGAGCAGTACTTC. Translating gives CASSIIRQDGYEQYF. The rearrangement joins TRBV19 to TRBJ2-7; D may be TRBD1 (6 bases). Trimming took off 2 bases at V and 4 bases at J, with 15 bases between the two ends. Per germline, CDR1 LNHDA and CDR2 SQIVND (reference sequence). CDR3 length equals 15 residues. Variable domain in full (rest from reference TRBV19 and TRBJ2-7): DGGITQSPKYLFRKEGQNVTLSCEQNLNHDAMYWYRQDPGQGLRLIYYSQIVNDFQKGDIAEGYSVSREKKESFPLTVTSAQKNPTAFYLCASSIIRQDGYEQYFGPGTRLTVT.

The J gene is TRBJ1-2, the V gene TRBV7-2; no definite D call. This CDR3 contains 14 residues. V dropped 3 bases and J dropped 7 bases, with 15 bases sitting between them. Per the germline V gene, CDR1 is SGHTA and CDR2 is FQGNSA. The CDR3 nucleotides read TGTGCCAGCAGCTTGGCTGCCTGGTTTAGTGGCTACACCTTC. Amino acids: CASSLAAWFSGYTF.

The chain couples TRBV18 to TRBJ2-3, with D perhaps TRBD1 (5 bases). Per the germline V gene, CDR1 is KGHSH and CDR2 is LQKENI. V dropped 3 bases and J dropped 4 bases, with 11 bases sitting between them. This CDR3 spans 14 amino acids. DNA of the CDR3: TGTGCCAGCTCACCGGCAAGGGGTTCAGATACGCAGTATTTT. It codes for CASSPARGSDTQYF.

About this clone: The identical CDR3 is also encoded by other nucleotide sequences in the sample. J is TRBJ1-3 and V is TRBV11-3, with 8 bases fitting TRBD1. Losses at the gene ends were 5 bases for V and 4 bases for J; bases not matched to a gene: 7. Germline CDR1 and CDR2: SGHNT and YENEEA. The CDR3 has 15 residues. The CDR3 loop reads CASSPGQGPGNTIYF. The CDR3 DNA follows: TGTGCCAGCAGCCCAGGACAGGGCCCCGGAAACACCATATATTTT.

This sequence joins TRBV5-1 and TRBJ2-2; 7 bases match TRBD1. There are 16 residues in the CDR3. Trimming cost V 0 bases and J 0 bases; bases outside gene matches: 2. Germline V lookup: CDR1 SGHRS, CDR2 YFSETQ. The CDR3 DNA follows: TGCGCCAGCAGCTTGGGGACAGGAACGAACACCGGGGAGCTGTTTTTT. Protein: CASSLGTGTNTGELFF.

J is TRBJ2-5 and V is TRBV19; D possibly uses TRBD1 or TRBD2 (5 bases each). The V gene's germline CDR1 is LNHDA and CDR2 SQIVND (reference sequence). The CDR3 is 14 amino acids. Trimming took off 1 base at V and 4 bases at J, with 10 bases between the two ends. The CDR3 DNA is TGTGCCAGTAGTATAGTGTCAGGGAGAGAGACCCAGTACTTC. Protein product: CASSIVSGRETQYF.

V and J are TRBV29-1 and TRBJ1-1; 7 nucleotides align to TRBD1. The CDR3 has 13 residues. Trimming removed 7 bases from V and 0 bases from J; junction bases left unmatched: 5. Germline-derived CDR1 and CDR2 are SQVTM and ANQGSEA. In DNA form, the CDR3 reads TGCAGCGCCCAAGGGGGCATGAACACTGAAGCTTTCTTT. Its protein is CSAQGGMNTEAFF.

The chain combines TRBV27 with TRBJ1-5; D not certain. CDR1 and CDR2 from the germline V gene are MNHEY and SMNVEV (reference sequence). The CDR3 totals 14 residues. V was trimmed by 6 bases and J by 6 bases, leaving 15 bases between them. The CDR3 spells CASSPGSKGQPQHF. The CDR3 DNA sequence: TGTGCCAGCAGCCCCGGGTCTAAGGGTCAGCCCCAGCATTTT.

V is TRBV28 and J is TRBJ2-5; D possibly corresponds to TRBD2 (7 bases). The V and J ends lost 7 bases and 2 bases respectively, with 14 bases between them. The CDR3 contains 14 residues. Germline V gives CDR1 MDHEN, CDR2 SYDVKM. CDR3 region: CASTPGGPQETQYF. As DNA, the CDR3 is TGTGCCAGCACCCCGGGGGGCCCTCAAGAGACCCAGTACTTC.

V is TRBV7-6 and J is TRBJ2-3; D possibly corresponds to TRBD2 (7 bases). Deletions cut 6 bases from V and 3 bases from J, with 19 bases between. The germline CDR1 and CDR2 sequences are SGHVS and FNYEAQ. The CDR3 contains 16 residues. CDR3 protein: CASSKGSGGPTDTQYF. The CDR3 nucleotides are TGTGCCAGCAGTAAAGGCTCGGGGGGCCCAACAGATACGCAGTATTTT.

This chain uses TRBV29-1 with TRBJ1-2; TRBD1 matches 7 bases. The V and J ends lost 7 bases and 2 bases, in that order; junction bases with no gene match: 7. The CDR3 runs to 13 residues. Germline V gene data show CDR1 as SQVTM and CDR2 as ANQGSEA. The CDR3 sequence: CSARTGHNYGYTF. The CDR3 nucleotides read TGCAGCGCCCGGACAGGTCACAACTATGGCTACACCTTC.

A remark on this clone: The same CDR3 arises from other DNA sequences in this sample as well. The chain joins TRBV6-5 to TRBJ1-2, with D unresolved. Germline V lookup: CDR1 MNHEY, CDR2 SVGAGI. There are 15 residues in the CDR3. Trimming cost V 0 bases and J 4 bases, with 12 bases left between them. The CDR3 here is CASSYSSRGGYGYTF. The CDR3 region has the DNA TGTGCCAGCAGTTACTCGAGCCGGGGAGGCTATGGCTACACCTTC.

V gene TRBV10-3 combines with J gene TRBJ1-2; 10 positions agree with TRBD1. Germline assignment: CDR1 ENHRY and CDR2 SYGVKD. The CDR3 runs to 14 residues. V lost 6 bases, J lost 6 bases, and 7 bases stayed unmatched. The CDR3 DNA is TGTGCCATCAGGGGGGACAGGGGAAGGGATGGCTACACCTTC. It yields the protein CAIRGDRGRDGYTF.

This chain joins TRBV7-2 and TRBJ1-6; D not certain. Germline assignment: CDR1 SGHTA and CDR2 FQGNSA. V dropped 4 bases and J dropped 9 bases, with 10 bases sitting between them. This CDR3 region has 13 residues. The CDR3 nucleotides are TGTGCCAGCAGCTCTAATAAAGGTTCACCCCTCCACTTT. Its translation is CASSSNKGSPLHF.

This chain joins TRBV6-1 and TRBJ1-4; D is perhaps TRBD1 (5 bases). This CDR3 has 15 amino acids. V was shortened by 6 bases and J by 5 bases, with 16 bases between the two germline ends. Germline V gene lookup returns CDR1 MNHNS and CDR2 SASEGT. The DNA for the CDR3 is TGTGCCAGCAGCCGCTGGGAGGCAGGGAATGAAAAACTGTTTTTT. This translates into CASSRWEAGNEKLFF.

The chain combines TRBV13 with TRBJ2-3; no definite D call. In germline, CDR1 is PRHDT, CDR2 FYEKMQ (reference sequence). V lost 3 bases, J lost 5 bases, and 9 bases lay in between. The CDR3 covers 13 residues. CDR3 in DNA: TGTGCCAGCAGCTTGGGAAGCGAAGATACGCAGTATTTT. Protein sequence: CASSLGSEDTQYF.

For this clone: A junction boundary mismatches the germline segment, possibly from a read error. This chain joins TRBV20-1 and TRBJ2-7; D is perhaps TRBD1 (5 bases). This CDR3 is 11 amino acids long. From germline, CDR1 is DFQATT and CDR2 SNEGSKA (reference sequence). The CDR3 reads CSAQDIPSIWF. The CDR3 nucleotides read TGCAGTGCGCAGGACATCCCCTCCATATGGTTC.

This rearrangement joins TRBV5-1 to TRBJ1-6; tentative D call: TRBD1 (5 bases). V dropped 5 bases and J dropped 7 bases, with 10 bases sitting between them. This CDR3 spans 13 amino acids. Looked up from germline, CDR1 is SGHRS and CDR2 is YFSETQ. The CDR3 coding sequence is TGCGCCAGCAGTGAGGGGAGGAATTCACCCCTCCACTTT. Translation: CASSEGRNSPLHF. Looking up the rest from reference TRBV5-1 and TRBJ1-6 gives the full variable domain: KAGVTQTPRYLIKTRGQQVTLSCSPISGHRSVSWYQQTPGQGLQFLFEYFSETQRNKGNFPGRFSGRQFSNSRSEMNVSTLELGDSALYLCASSEGRNSPLHFGNGTRLTVT.

The chain joins TRBV6-5 to TRBJ2-2; TRBD1 agrees at 10 bases. The CDR3 totals 15 residues. With 2 bases clipped from V and 6 bases from J, the junction kept 3 bases outside the gene matches. Germline CDR1 MNHEY, CDR2 SVGAGI. The CDR3 nucleotides are TGTGCCAGCAGTTACAGGGACAGGGGATCCGGGGAGCTGTTTTTT. Translating it yields CASSYRDRGSGELFF.